The following is a TCR beta chain sequence with its context. There are a few counts of this clone. Its antigen remains undetermined. No per-base quality is available; no much larger clone lies one base away. The data were taken from a study of cytomegalovirus exposure and HLA in healthy donors (dated by TCRdb to about 2017). Background for the entire study: In an earlier analysis of 587 of the donors, approximately 300 Gb of sequence data and roughly 100 million unique TCR beta sequences from roughly 190 million T cells were reported. An early release that covered several hundred HLA-typed donors contained approximately 300 gigabases of sequencing data and 70 million to 100 million unique TCR sequences. Of the 398 genotyped donors, approximately 83% fell in the genetic ancestry cluster associated with self-reported Caucasian donors. The study was designed to test whether signatures of past pathogen exposure could be identified by cataloging public T cell receptors. The T cell repertoires of under 750 subjects were profiled by immunosequencing and related to cytomegalovirus serostatus. In addition to the first cohort of around 670 subjects, a separate validation cohort of some 120 different subjects was used. The study combined high-throughput TCR immunosequencing, statistical association of individual TCRs with disease status, and machine learning to predict cytomegalovirus infection status. To study patterns of TCR occurrence, a later analysis re-analyzed previously published TCR beta repertoires from around 670 donors and added high-resolution HLA genotyping. Rather than using new phenotypic data, the later analysis identified candidate immune exposures from TCR beta sequences and from how often those sequences occurred across donors. An earlier analysis of around 640 of the donors used high-throughput TCR beta sequencing to judge whether each TCR beta V gene segment behaved as functional or pseudogenic. Alongside the repertoire data, information on donor age, sex, ethnicity and CMV serostatus was compiled. Genome-wide SNP genotypes for about 55% of the 666 donors were used in a later genetic analysis, which treated that subset as a discovery cohort. All discovery cohort repertoires had been generated on a single sequencing platform. HLA typing covered class I and class II loci at four-digit resolution. The number of typed donors differed by locus: 629-630 for A, B, C, DRB1 and DQB1; approximately 520 for DQA1; 606 for DPA1; and some 450 for DPB1. Roughly 5 DR-DQ haplotypes were handled as single units for association and clustering because linkage in the cohort was strong. On average, 235,054 unique TCR beta nucleotide sequences were sequenced per donor among fewer than 500 genotyped donors of the cohort, with about 17% of those sequences being non-productive. Results the study describes overall, beyond this receptor: A later analysis found that HLA-associated TCR beta chains were more clonally expanded and had lower generation probabilities than equally common non-associated chains. Compared with the approximately 670-donor mean, donors in an Asian-associated ancestry cluster had fewer N-insertions in productive TCRs, according to a later genetic analysis. Correlated functional status among segregating V segments might reflect linkage disequilibrium, but an unknown experimental factor could not be ruled out. In vitro tests confirmed that a few of the cytomegalovirus-associated TCR beta chains recognize cytomegalovirus antigens. The authors suggested that the approach could potentially be generalized to other disease states and immunological phenotypes. A cluster of highly shared sequence variants was judged likely to represent a technical artifact of the sequencing pipeline. The only immune exposure information available for the cohort was CMV serostatus. A later analysis found that most CMV-associated TCR beta chains appeared HLA-restricted, with HLA associations seemingly driven largely by CMV exposure. Because counts were too low, around 18 rarely observed V segments, including chromosome 9 orphons, were left out of the earlier analysis of 587 of the donors. Presence/absence analyses assumed roughly uniform sequencing depth across donors, an assumption that may not hold. HLA typing was unavailable for some donors at each locus, so association tests used only the typed subset. A total of 150 to 200 TCR beta chains were listed by the study as associated with cytomegalovirus. Across donors, most TCR sequences were observed very rarely, whereas some public TCRs were present in many individuals. An earlier analysis of some 590 of the donors showed that most TCR beta V segments appeared in productive rearrangements either about 87% or about 30% of the time, which broadly matched IMGT annotations. A further reported finding was that TCR beta sequences accurately predicted the HLA-A and HLA-B alleles for most subjects in the first cohort. A later genetic analysis associated a missense DCLRE1C variant with V-gene and J-gene trimming of TCR beta chains, and an independent cohort replicated the association. A later analysis reported that several top co-occurrence clusters appeared linked to parvovirus B19, influenza, CMV and Epstein-Barr virus. When HLA alleles, especially DR and DQ, strongly co-occurred, attributing TCR associations to individual alleles was difficult. Some IMGT-functional V segments, including TRBV6-2 and TRBV6-3, could not be told apart with the 87-base-pair reads, so those segments were excluded. According to a later analysis, TCR association rates differed among HLA loci, with DRB1 alleles showing the most associated TCRs and HLA-C alleles showing the fewest. In a later analysis, some 18,000 TCR beta sequences were associated with specific HLA alleles at a false discovery rate of 0.05. Cytomegalovirus status was reported to be diagnosed by the classifier with high specificity and sensitivity in both the original and validation cohorts. In this cohort, only TCR beta chains were sequenced, and detectable features were limited by the absence of alpha or paired-chain data.

The cohort comprised 550 to 700 healthy bone marrow donors. At the time of sampling, all cohort members were nominally healthy, though unrecorded immune exposures were likely present. The donor was CMV seronegative and belonged to the group of roughly 330 seronegative cohort members. A peripheral blood sample was provided by each donor, and peripheral blood mononuclear cells were used for TCR beta sequencing. Genomic DNA was extracted from the blood cell samples with the Qiagen DNeasy Blood Extraction Kit. As encoded in the germline V gene, CDR1 is SGHDN while CDR2 is FVKESK. From cysteine to phenylalanine, the CDR3 is 15 amino acids long. Here the CDR3 DNA is all that survives: 45 bases in frame from base 1. V loses 4 bases, J loses 4 bases, and the germline ends lie 14 bases apart. The library was built by means of the immunoSEQ multiplex PCR assay. A mixture of 60 forward primers for TCR Vbeta segments and 13 reverse primers for TCR Jbeta segments was used in the multiplex PCR. The CDR3 region of rearranged TCR beta genes was amplified from genomic DNA with a multiplex PCR assay. Amplified TCR beta libraries were sequenced as 87-base-pair reads on the Illumina HiSeq System. Regarding the original processing steps: A later analysis tallied 70 million to 100 million unique TCR beta chains across the 610 or so repertoires, and around 12 million of those chains were shared by two or more donors. To remove PCR and sequencing errors, raw reads were error-corrected and collapsed into unique sequences using a nearest-neighbor algorithm that merged closely related sequences. To assign V, D and J gene segments, CDR3 sequences were aligned to IMGT reference sequences. For a sequence to be retained, a match of at least six nucleotides was required to both a V gene segment and a J gene segment. A rearrangement counted as productive if the CDR3 had no stop codons and remained in frame with V and J, and every other rearrangement counted as non-productive. Following IMGT convention, CDR3 was defined as the stretch from the second conserved V-encoded cysteine to the conserved J-encoded phenylalanine. In an earlier analysis of around 540 of the donors, sequences lacking an unambiguous match to a single V gene segment were excluded. An earlier analysis of several hundred of the donors called V segments functional above 56.7% productive rearrangements and segregating when the between-donor standard deviation exceeded 5%. A statistical classification framework was built for diagnosing cytomegalovirus status from the catalog of TCR beta chain sequences. V and J gene assignment, in a later analysis, came from comparing TCR nucleotide sequences with IMGT/GENE-DB human TR gene sequences. The TCRdist pipeline was used in a later analysis to assign CDR3 sequences and most-parsimonious VDJ recombination scenarios. In a later analysis, each TCR beta chain was defined by its CDR3 amino acid sequence together with its V-gene family, and reads without a unique V-gene family were excluded. In a later analysis, 550 to 650 highly shared, low-generation-probability nucleotide sequences were removed to address suspected cross-contamination and a sequencing artifact. In a later analysis, a clonal expansion index for each public chain was calculated from normalized within-repertoire ranks of inferred template counts. In a later analysis, generation probabilities were computed with a VDJ recombination model fitted to out-of-frame rearrangements, and the resulting probabilities were checked against IGoR. In a later analysis, TCR-TCR, TCR-HLA and TCR-CMV co-occurrence was scored with hypergeometric tests, and a repertoire-size bias correction was applied to TCR pairs. False discovery rates were estimated in a later analysis by permuting HLA or CMV assignments 20 times. In a later analysis, co-occurring TCRs were grouped using DBSCAN, with TCRdist sequence similarity added in when clustering inside HLA-allele-positive subsets. Repertoires with fewer than 30,000 or more than 120,000 public chains, plus five repertoires with anomalous nucleotide sharing, were excluded from co-occurrence clustering. TCRdb re-hosts the immuneACCESS table, in-frame sequences only. Its copies lack some clones; in the studies checked, an unresolved V gene accounts for under half of them, and the cause for the rest is not known. V, J and clone size are taken as reported in that table, and D and trimming were inferred from the DNA itself. In all, the sample holds tens of thousands of clones, and about 84% of those were seen once. The ten largest account for more than 1.5% of the sample.

Material: PBMCs. The receptor comes from a man aged 30 to 39 in good health and CMV-seronegative. The rearrangement combines TRBV14 with TRBJ1-3; the D gene assignment is ambiguous. The nucleotide sequence reads TGTGCCAGCAGCCCCACCGGCCGAGGGGGAAACACCATATATTTT. This sequence encodes CASSPTGRGGNTIYF.